The 5 T cell receptor beta chains in this list originate from one sample, sequenced in a study of T-cell reconstitution after alpha-beta-depleted transplantation in children. Preparing the TCRbeta library involved the use of unique molecular identifiers. One entry per CDR3 protein, called by TCRdb with MiXCR from the PCR reads. The profile shows hundreds of thousands of distinct CDR3 sequences, 16% of them singletons. Sequenced here: PBMCs, mostly from graft donor cells, sampled 360 days after TCRalphabeta/CD19-depleted stem cell transplant. All receptors derive from a male patient aged 5 to 17 who had a stem cell transplant for acute lymphoblastic leukemia, so the T cells may come from the graft donor.

The chain employs TRBV5-1 and TRBJ2-7; no clear D. Germline lookup yields CDR1 SGHRS and CDR2 YFSETQ. The CDR3 is made up of 14 amino acids. V gave up 4 bases and J gave up 3 bases, with 14 bases separating them. The CDR3, as DNA: TGCGCCAGCAGCGCCCGGGCCAGCAACTACGAGCAGTACTTC. This gives the protein CASSARASNYEQYF.

This chain connects TRBV7-9 to TRBJ2-6, with a possible D match to TRBD2 (6 bases). From germline, CDR1 is SEHNR and CDR2 FQNEAQ (reference sequence). V lost 3 bases to trimming and J lost 6 bases, with 9 bases between them. This CDR3 is built from 14 residues. The CDR3 is CASSFRGKANVLTF. The CDR3 coding sequence is TGTGCCAGCAGCTTCCGCGGGAAGGCCAACGTCCTGACTTTC. The whole variable domain, remainder taken from reference TRBV7-9 and TRBJ2-6, is DTGVSQNPRHKITKRGQNVTFRCDPISEHNRLYWYRQTLGQGPEFLTYFQNEAQLEKSRLLSDRFSAERPKGSFSTLEIQRTEQGDSAMYLCASSFRGKANVLTFGAGSRLTVL.

The sample holds a few counts of this clonotype. This chain connects TRBV20-1 to TRBJ2-1; D is possibly TRBD2 (5 bases). Germline CDR1 DFQATT, CDR2 SNEGSKA (reference sequence). CDR3 length: 14 amino acids. V lost 3 bases and J 3 bases, leaving 12 bases between the germline ends. The CDR3 here is CSASGVNLYNEQFF. CDR3 coding DNA: TGCAGTGCTAGCGGGGTGAACCTCTACAATGAGCAGTTCTTC.

The CDR3 is CASSTDSIEQYF. CDR3 DNA sequence: TGTGCCAGCAGCACCGACAGTATCGAGCAGTACTTC. The chain is built from TRBV7-6 and TRBJ2-7; tentatively, D is TRBD1 (5 bases). The germline V and J ends were trimmed by 5 bases and 6 bases, with 11 bases remaining between them. The CDR3 loop spans 12 amino acids. The germline CDR1 and CDR2 sequences are SGHVS and FNYEAQ.

This clonotype has a count of ten or more. The chain recombines TRBV9 with TRBJ2-2; D gene unclear. V was trimmed by 0 bases and J by 7 bases, leaving 7 bases between them. The germline V gene encodes CDR1 SGDLS and CDR2 YYNGEE. The CDR3 runs to 13 residues. CDR3 amino acids: CASSVGGHGELFF. In DNA form, the CDR3 reads TGTGCCAGCAGCGTAGGTGGCCACGGGGAGCTGTTTTTT.